The subject of this entry is one T cell receptor beta chain. Its target is unknown. The data stem from a study of cytomegalovirus exposure and HLA in healthy donors. The V gene lost 1 base and the J gene lost 5 bases, with 12 bases spanning the gap. Germline CDR1 reads SGHAT; CDR2 reads FQNNGV. This CDR3 region has 14 residues. Both 60 Vbeta primers and 13 Jbeta primers went into the PCR. The assay was immunoSEQ multiplex PCR, and TCRdb's table has in-frame clones only and misses some. The sample records about 220,000 clones, approximately 80% being singletons. Findings and caveats of the study: In a later analysis, several top co-occurrence clusters appeared linked to parvovirus B19, influenza, CMV and Epstein-Barr virus. Sequencing likely generated an artifact that appeared as a cluster of highly shared sequence variants. Being indistinguishable, some V segments were excluded, TRBV6-2 and TRBV6-3 among them. In vitro work confirmed that three CMV-associated chains recognize CMV antigens.

This clonotype originated in a boy between 2 and 10 years old in good health and CMV-seronegative. Source material: PBMCs. V and J are TRBV11-2 and TRBJ2-7; tentative D call: TRBD2 (5 bases). CDR3 sequence (DNA): TGTGCCAGCAGCTTAGGGAGGAATTCTAACGAGCAGTACTTC. Translation gives CASSLGRNSNEQYF.